This TCR beta chain comes out of a study of blood T cell repertoires in COVID-19. Germline V gives CDR1 SEHNR, CDR2 FQNEAQ (reference sequence). Trimming shortened V by 7 bases and J by 8 bases, and 15 bases separated the two germline ends. CDR3 size: 14 residues. Assay used: immunoSEQ multiplex PCR; TCRdb lists only in-frame clones, some missing. The table shows over 250,000 clones, with 89% occurring only once. Sequencing was done on a sample of peripheral blood. The rearrangement links TRBV7-9 to TRBJ1-6, with D possibly matching TRBD1 (6 bases). The receptor was isolated from a man over 45 with acute or convalescent COVID-19. In DNA, the CDR3 is TGTGCCAGCACCTCGCTAGGGGGTGATTCACCCCTCCACTTT. Residues: CASTSLGGDSPLHF. Filled out from reference TRBV7-9 and TRBJ1-6, the complete variable domain reads DTGVSQNPRHKITKRGQNVTFRCDPISEHNRLYWYRQTLGQGPEFLTYFQNEAQLEKSRLLSDRFSAERPKGSFSTLEIQRTEQGDSAMYLCASTSLGGDSPLHFGNGTRLTVT.